This record concerns one T cell receptor (beta chain) sequence. The sample comes from a study of PD-L1 blockade in urothelial cancer. The data were produced by immunoSEQ multiplex PCR, yet TCRdb's version contains in-frame clones alone and is incomplete. Of around 100,000 clones in the sample, less than 95% were seen once. Germline V CDR1 and CDR2: MNHNS, SASEGT. The CDR3 is 15 amino acids. V shed 6 bases and J 8 bases; nucleotides not matched to a gene: 10. Regarding time point: peripheral blood 6 weeks after treatment start. The gene calls are TRBV6-1 and TRBJ2-1; 10 bases match TRBD1. This material consisted of PBMCs, taken around atezolizumab (anti-PD-L1) treatment. The receptor was derived from a man aged 55 to 70 with urothelial cancer. This CDR3 reads CASSASGTGVDEQFF. CDR3 sequence (DNA): TGTGCCAGCAGCGCGTCGGGGACAGGGGTGGATGAGCAGTTCTTC.